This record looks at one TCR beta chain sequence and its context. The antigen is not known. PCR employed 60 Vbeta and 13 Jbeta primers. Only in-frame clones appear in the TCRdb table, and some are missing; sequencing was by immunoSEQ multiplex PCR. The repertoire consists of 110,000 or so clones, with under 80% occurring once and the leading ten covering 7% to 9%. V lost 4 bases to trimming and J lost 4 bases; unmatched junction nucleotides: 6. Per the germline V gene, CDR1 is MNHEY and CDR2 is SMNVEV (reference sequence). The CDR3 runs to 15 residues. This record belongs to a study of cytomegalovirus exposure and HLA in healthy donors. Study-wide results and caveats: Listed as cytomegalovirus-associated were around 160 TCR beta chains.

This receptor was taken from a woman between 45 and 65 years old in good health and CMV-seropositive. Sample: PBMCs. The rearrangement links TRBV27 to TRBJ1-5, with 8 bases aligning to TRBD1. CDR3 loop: CASSSGQGWNQPQHF. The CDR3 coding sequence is TGTGCCAGCAGTTCCGGACAGGGATGGAATCAGCCCCAGCATTTT.